This T cell receptor (beta chain) was sequenced in a study of technical replicates of blood from a handful of donors. The trim removed 5 bases at V and 0 bases at J, leaving 3 bases unmatched. CDR3 size: 14 residues. Germline CDR1 SNHLY, CDR2 FYNNEI. The protocol was immunoSEQ multiplex PCR, while the TCRdb copy is restricted to in-frame clones and leaves out a portion. The sample lists approximately 78,000 clones, 92% seen once, with around 0.38% in the top ten. The clonotype was recovered from a human donor in good health. The sequenced sample was T cells isolated from PBMCs. This chain joins TRBV2 and TRBJ1-1; 7 bases fit TRBD1. CDR3 in amino acids: CASSSGTVNTEAFF. The CDR3 bases are TGTGCCAGCAGTTCCGGGACAGTGAACACTGAAGCTTTCTTT.